This TCR beta chain was retrieved from a study of T cell changes during pregnancy in multiple sclerosis. This table comes from immunoSEQ multiplex PCR, and its TCRdb copy is limited to in-frame clones, with some not included. The table has 25,000 to 35,000 clones, 90% seen once. This clonotype was sampled from a female donor in good health, enrolled as a control in a pregnancy study. This material consisted of CD4+ T cells from peripheral blood mononuclear cells, taken in the second trimester of pregnancy.

CDR3 coding DNA: TGTGCCAGCAGCTTAGGGGGACCCGGGACAGGGGGCTATGGCTACACCTTC. Its translation is CASSLGGPGTGGYGYTF. The V gene is TRBV7-9, the J gene TRBJ1-2, with 11 bases fitting TRBD1. Trimming removed 1 base from V and 4 bases from J; junction bases left unmatched: 8. Germline CDR1 reads SEHNR; CDR2 reads FQNEAQ (reference sequence). This CDR3 is built from 17 residues.